What follows is one TCR beta chain and its context. Its cognate antigen is unknown. TCRdb independently ran MiXCR on the RT-PCR reads; one entry per CDR3 protein. The sample yields around 2,200 distinct CDR3 sequences, 82% seen once. The sample originates from a study of yellow fever vaccine responses in identical twins. Whole-study findings and limits: Reported findings indicate that twins' vaccine T cell responses seemed partially convergent, partially personalized.

The CDR3 has 16 amino acids. Germline V CDR1 and CDR2: MNHEY, SVGEGT. Losses at the gene ends were 2 bases for V and 2 bases for J; bases not matched to a gene: 4. The sample consisted of T cells from blood (PBMCs), unsorted or a sorted subset (not recorded which), taken before or after yellow fever vaccination (not recorded which). This sequence joins TRBV6-2 or TRBV6-3 and TRBJ2-1; 9 nucleotides match TRBD2. The TCR originated in a woman under 30 who received the yellow fever vaccine. As DNA, the CDR3 is TGTGCCAGCAGTTACGTCCGCGGGGGGGCCTACAATGAGCAGTTCTTC. It yields the protein CASSYVRGGAYNEQFF.